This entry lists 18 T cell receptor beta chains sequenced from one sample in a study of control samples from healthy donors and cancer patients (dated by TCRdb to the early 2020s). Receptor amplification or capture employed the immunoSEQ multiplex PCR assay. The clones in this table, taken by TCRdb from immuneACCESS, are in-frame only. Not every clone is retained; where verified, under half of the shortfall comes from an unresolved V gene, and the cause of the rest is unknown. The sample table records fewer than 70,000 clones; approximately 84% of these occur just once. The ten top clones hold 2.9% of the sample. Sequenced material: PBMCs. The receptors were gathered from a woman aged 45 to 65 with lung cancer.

The CDR3 reads CSASLINNLGTEAFF. The DNA for the CDR3 is TGCAGTGCTAGTTTGATTAACAATTTGGGCACTGAAGCTTTCTTT. This chain links TRBV20-1 with TRBJ1-1; D ambiguous. The germline CDR1 and CDR2 sequences are DFQATT and SNEGSKA (reference sequence). The CDR3 totals 15 residues. The V gene lost 3 bases and the J gene lost 4 bases, with 18 bases spanning the gap.

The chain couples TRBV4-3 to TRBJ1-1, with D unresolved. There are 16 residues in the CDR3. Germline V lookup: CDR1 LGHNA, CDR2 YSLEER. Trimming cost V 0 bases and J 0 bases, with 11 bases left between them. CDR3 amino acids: CASSQDHYPMNTEAFF. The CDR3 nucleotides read TGCGCCAGCAGCCAAGATCATTACCCTATGAACACTGAAGCTTTCTTT.

In DNA, the CDR3 is TGTGCCTCTAGCGGGGTGCCCAATGAGCAGTTCTTC. It translates to CASSGVPNEQFF. This chain joins TRBV30 and TRBJ2-1; 9 nucleotides agree with TRBD2. Unmatched junction bases numbered 4, after V lost 7 bases and J lost 6 bases. CDR3 length: 12 residues. CDR1 is GTSNPN and CDR2 is SVGIG in the germline V gene (reference sequence).

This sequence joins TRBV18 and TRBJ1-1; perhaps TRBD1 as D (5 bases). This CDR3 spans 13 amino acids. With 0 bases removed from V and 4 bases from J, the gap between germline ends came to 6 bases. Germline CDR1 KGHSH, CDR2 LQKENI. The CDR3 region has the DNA TGTGCCAGCTCACCACCTGGGGGCACTGAAGCTTTCTTT. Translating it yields CASSPPGGTEAFF.

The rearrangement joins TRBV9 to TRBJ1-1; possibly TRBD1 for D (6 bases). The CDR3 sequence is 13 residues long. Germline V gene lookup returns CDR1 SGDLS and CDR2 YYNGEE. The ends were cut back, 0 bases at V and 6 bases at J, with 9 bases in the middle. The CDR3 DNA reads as TGTGCCAGCAGCGTAGATGAGGGGGCTGAAGCTTTCTTT. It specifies CASSVDEGAEAFF.

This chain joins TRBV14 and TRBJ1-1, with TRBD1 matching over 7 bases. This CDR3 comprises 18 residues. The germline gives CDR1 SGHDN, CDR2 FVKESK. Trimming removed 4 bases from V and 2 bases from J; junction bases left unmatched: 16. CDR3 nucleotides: TGTGCCAGCAGCCCGCTGTCATTAACGACAGGGCCAAACACTGAAGCTTTCTTT. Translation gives CASSPLSLTTGPNTEAFF.

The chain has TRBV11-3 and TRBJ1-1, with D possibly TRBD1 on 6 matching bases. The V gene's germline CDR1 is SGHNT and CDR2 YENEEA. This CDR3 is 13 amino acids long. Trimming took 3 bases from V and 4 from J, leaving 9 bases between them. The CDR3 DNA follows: TGTGCCAGCAGCTTCACAGGGCCCACTGAAGCTTTCTTT. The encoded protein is CASSFTGPTEAFF. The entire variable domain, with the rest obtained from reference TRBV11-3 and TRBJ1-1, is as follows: EAGVVQSPRYKIIEKKQPVAFWCNPISGHNTLYWYLQNLGQGPELLIRYENEEAVDDSQLPKDRFSAERLKGVDSTLKIQPAELGDSAVYLCASSFTGPTEAFFGQGTRLTVV.

The CDR3 spells CASSLGPETQYF. CDR3 DNA sequence: TGTGCCAGCTCCCTCGGCCCTGAGACCCAGTACTTC. This chain links TRBV7-2 with TRBJ2-5; D gene ambiguous. The CDR3 covers 12 residues. CDR1 is SGHTA, CDR2 FQGNSA, per germline. The V gene lost 8 bases and the J gene lost 5 bases, with 12 bases spanning the gap.

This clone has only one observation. The CDR3 DNA follows: TGCGCCAGCAGCCCTGTCGGGACTAGCGGGGTTAAAACCTACGAGCAGTACTTC. Its protein is CASSPVGTSGVKTYEQYF. The genes are TRBV5-1 and TRBJ2-7; 13 bases are shared with TRBD2. Losses at the gene ends were 4 bases for V and 2 bases for J; bases not matched to a gene: 12. This CDR3 contains 18 residues. Germline CDR1 SGHRS, CDR2 YFSETQ.

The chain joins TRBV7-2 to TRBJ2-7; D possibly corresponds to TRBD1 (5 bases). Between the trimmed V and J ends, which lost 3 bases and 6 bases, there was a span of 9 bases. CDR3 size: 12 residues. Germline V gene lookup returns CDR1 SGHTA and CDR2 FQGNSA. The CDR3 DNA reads TGTGCCAGCAGCTTCCAGGGTACCGAGCAGTACTTC. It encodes CASSFQGTEQYF.

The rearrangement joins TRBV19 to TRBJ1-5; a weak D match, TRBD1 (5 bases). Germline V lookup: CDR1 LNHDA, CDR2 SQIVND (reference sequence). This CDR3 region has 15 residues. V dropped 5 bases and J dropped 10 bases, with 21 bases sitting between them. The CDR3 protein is CASSRVSQGENPQHF. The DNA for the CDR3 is TGTGCCAGTAGTCGTGTATCCCAGGGAGAAAATCCCCAGCATTTT.

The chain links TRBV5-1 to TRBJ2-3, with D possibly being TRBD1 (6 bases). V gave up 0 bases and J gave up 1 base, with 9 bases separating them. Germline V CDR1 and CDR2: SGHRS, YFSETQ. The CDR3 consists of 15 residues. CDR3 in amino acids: CASSLDAGGTDTQYF. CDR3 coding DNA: TGCGCCAGCAGCTTGGATGCAGGGGGCACAGATACGCAGTATTTT.

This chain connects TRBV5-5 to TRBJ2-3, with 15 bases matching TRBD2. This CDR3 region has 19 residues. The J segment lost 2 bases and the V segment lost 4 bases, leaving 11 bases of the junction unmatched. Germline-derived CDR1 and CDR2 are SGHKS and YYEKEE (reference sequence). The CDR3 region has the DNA TGTGCCAGCAGCACCTTAGCCGGGACTAGCGGGGGGTTCACAGATACGCAGTATTTT. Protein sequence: CASSTLAGTSGGFTDTQYF. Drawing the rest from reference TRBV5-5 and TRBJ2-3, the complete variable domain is DAGVTQSPTHLIKTRGQQVTLRCSPISGHKSVSWYQQVLGQGPQFIFQYYEKEERGRGNFPDRFSARQFPNYSSELNVNALLLGDSALYLCASSTLAGTSGGFTDTQYFGPGTRLTVL.

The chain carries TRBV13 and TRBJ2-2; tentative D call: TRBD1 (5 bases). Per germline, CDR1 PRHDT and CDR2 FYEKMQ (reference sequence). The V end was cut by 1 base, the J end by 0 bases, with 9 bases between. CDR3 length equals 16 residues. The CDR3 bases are TGTGCCAGCAGCTTAGAAGGACAATCGAACACCGGGGAGCTGTTTTTT. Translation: CASSLEGQSNTGELFF.

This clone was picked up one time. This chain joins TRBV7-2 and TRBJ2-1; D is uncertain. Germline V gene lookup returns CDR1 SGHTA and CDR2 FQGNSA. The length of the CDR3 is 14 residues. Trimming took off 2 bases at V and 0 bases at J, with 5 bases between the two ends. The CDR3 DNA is TGTGCCAGCAGCTTAACCAGCTCCTACAATGAGCAGTTCTTC. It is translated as CASSLTSSYNEQFF.

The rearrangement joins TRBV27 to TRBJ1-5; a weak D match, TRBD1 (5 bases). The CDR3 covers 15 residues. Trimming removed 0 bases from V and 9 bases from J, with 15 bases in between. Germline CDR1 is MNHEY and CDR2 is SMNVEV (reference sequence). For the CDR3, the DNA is TGTGCCAGCAGTTTATCGCGAGTGGGACCCTGGCCCCAGCATTTT. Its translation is CASSLSRVGPWPQHF.

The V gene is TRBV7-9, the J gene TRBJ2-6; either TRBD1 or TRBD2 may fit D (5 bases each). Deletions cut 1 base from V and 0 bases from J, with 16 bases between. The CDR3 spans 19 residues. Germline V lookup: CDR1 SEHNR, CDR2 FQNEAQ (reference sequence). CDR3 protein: CASSLGSGPLGSGANVLTF. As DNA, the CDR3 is TGTGCCAGCAGCTTAGGATCGGGACCCCTTGGCTCTGGGGCCAACGTCCTGACTTTC.

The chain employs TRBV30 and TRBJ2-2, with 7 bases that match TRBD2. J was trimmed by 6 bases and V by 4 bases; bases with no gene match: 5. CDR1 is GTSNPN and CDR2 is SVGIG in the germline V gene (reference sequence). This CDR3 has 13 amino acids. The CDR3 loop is CAWNMGGPGELFF. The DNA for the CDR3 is TGTGCCTGGAATATGGGAGGGCCCGGGGAGCTGTTTTTT.